The next 27 T cell receptor beta chains were all read from a single sample in a study of T-cell reconstitution after alpha-beta-depleted transplantation in children. The authors prepared the TCRbeta library with unique molecular identifiers. MiXCR, run by TCRdb on the PCR reads, gives a single entry per CDR3 protein. The data hold around 490,000 distinct CDR3 sequences, with about an eighth observed a single time. The starting material was PBMCs, mostly from graft donor cells, obtained 180 days after TCRalphabeta/CD19-depleted stem cell transplant. These receptors originate from a female patient between 2 and 15 years old who had a stem cell transplant for aplastic anemia, so the T cells may come from the graft donor.

This clonotype was recorded a few times. The CDR3 sequence is CASSFPGSSGRFSEQFF. CDR3 bases: TGTGCCAGCAGTTTCCCAGGTTCCAGCGGGAGGTTCAGTGAGCAGTTCTTC. The chain carries TRBV12-3 or TRBV12-4 and TRBJ2-1, with TRBD2 identical over 9 bases. With V trimmed by 3 bases and J by 9 bases, 15 bases remained unmatched. CDR3 length: 17 amino acids.

This chain links TRBV20-1 with TRBJ1-1; TRBD1 might be the D (5 bases). The CDR3 is 15 amino acids. CDR1 and CDR2 from the germline V gene are DFQATT and SNEGSKA (reference sequence). Trimming took off 0 bases at V and 0 bases at J, with 11 bases between the two ends. The CDR3 coding sequence is TGCAGTGCTAGAGATAGGGGCAGATTGAACACTGAAGCTTTCTTT. Its protein is CSARDRGRLNTEAFF.

The J gene is TRBJ2-1, the V gene TRBV6-1, with 14 bases matching TRBD2. The J segment lost 9 bases and the V segment lost 6 bases, leaving 10 bases of the junction unmatched. This CDR3 region has 16 residues. Germline CDR1 and CDR2: MNHNS and SASEGT. CDR3 amino acids: CASRDRLAGGTVEQFF. The DNA of the CDR3 is TGTGCCAGCAGGGACAGACTAGCGGGAGGGACGGTTGAGCAGTTCTTC.

This rearrangement joins TRBV27 to TRBJ2-1; D possibly matches TRBD1 or TRBD2 (5 bases each). V was shortened by 1 base and J by 0 bases, with 19 bases between the two germline ends. Germline-derived CDR1 and CDR2 are MNHEY and SMNVEV (reference sequence). The CDR3 length is 19 residues. CDR3 region: CASSLWGFKRSSSYNEQFF. CDR3 nucleotides: TGTGCCAGCAGTTTATGGGGGTTTAAGCGGAGCAGCTCCTACAATGAGCAGTTCTTC.

This clonotype has just a few counts. The CDR3: CASINRASHSEAFF. The CDR3 nucleotides are TGTGCCAGCATCAACAGGGCCAGTCACTCTGAAGCTTTCTTT. This chain links TRBV6-1 with TRBJ1-1; D perhaps matches TRBD1 (6 bases). Per germline, CDR1 MNHNS and CDR2 SASEGT. The CDR3 extends over 14 amino acids. V gave up 7 bases and J gave up 6 bases, with 18 bases separating them.

In DNA form, the CDR3 reads TGCAGTGCTATCGGACAGCACGGCAATCAGCCCCAGCATTTT. This translates into CSAIGQHGNQPQHF. The rearrangement joins TRBV20-1 to TRBJ1-5; TRBD1 is a possible D gene (6 bases). The CDR3 has 14 amino acids. V lost 4 bases and J 2 bases, leaving 12 bases between the germline ends. Per germline, CDR1 DFQATT and CDR2 SNEGSKA (reference sequence).

The sample holds a few counts of this clonotype. The chain recombines TRBV25-1 with TRBJ1-2; weak D call: TRBD1 (6 bases). The CDR3 totals 14 residues. Germline V CDR1 and CDR2: MGHDK, SYGVNS. Deletions cut 2 bases from V and 6 bases from J, with 13 bases between. The CDR3 sequence is CASSENSAGDGYTF. CDR3 in DNA: TGTGCCAGCAGTGAAAATTCCGCAGGGGATGGCTACACCTTC.

The chain combines TRBV5-1 with TRBJ2-1, with D unclear. The CDR3 consists of 13 residues. V gave up 3 bases and J gave up 9 bases, with 13 bases separating them. In germline, CDR1 is SGHRS, CDR2 YFSETQ. CDR3: CASSSLPGAEQFF. CDR3 DNA: TGCGCCAGCAGCTCTTTGCCCGGAGCTGAGCAGTTCTTC.

This clonotype was seen repeatedly, ten times or more. The chain has TRBV7-2 and TRBJ2-7; 10 bases map to TRBD2. Germline V CDR1 and CDR2: SGHTA, FQGNSA. V lost 8 bases to trimming and J lost 3 bases; unmatched junction nucleotides: 10. This CDR3 region has 15 residues. The CDR3: CASLLVAGGGYEQYF. The CDR3 DNA is TGTGCCAGCCTCCTTGTAGCGGGAGGAGGCTACGAGCAGTACTTC.

This clonotype was seen a few times. This chain uses TRBV4-3 with TRBJ1-2; 10 nucleotides align to TRBD1. The length of the CDR3 is 15 residues. V was clipped by 3 bases and J by 4 bases; unmatched bases: 5. Germline assignment: CDR1 LGHNA and CDR2 YSLEER. For the CDR3, the DNA is TGCGCCAGCAGCCAGCGGACAGGGGGGATCTATGGCTACACCTTC. It translates to CASSQRTGGIYGYTF.

The V call is TRBV9, the J call TRBJ2-1; 8 positions match TRBD2. This CDR3 comprises 16 residues. Germline CDR1 is SGDLS and CDR2 is YYNGEE. The V and J ends lost 0 bases and 9 bases, in that order; junction bases with no gene match: 11. CDR3 coding DNA: TGTGCCAGCAGCGTAGTCTCCGGGACTAGGTTCGGTGAGCAGTTCTTC. Its translation: CASSVVSGTRFGEQFF.

This clonotype was found many times. The chain links TRBV4-2 to TRBJ2-1; weak D call: TRBD2 (5 bases). The CDR3 has 15 residues. V lost 0 bases, J lost 6 bases, and 12 bases lay in between. Germline CDR1 is LGHNA and CDR2 is YNFKEQ. The CDR3 loop reads CASSQDFRGLNEQFF. In DNA form, the CDR3 reads TGTGCCAGCAGCCAAGATTTCCGGGGTCTCAATGAGCAGTTCTTC.

This clonotype came up many times. The chain recombines TRBV12-3 or TRBV12-4 with TRBJ2-1; 9 bases align to TRBD1. The CDR3 length is 15 residues. Germline trimming cut 10 bases from V and 7 bases from J; bases unmatched to any gene: 14. CDR3 loop: CATTTGTGRENEQFF. CDR3 nucleotide sequence: TGTGCCACCACCACCGGGACAGGGAGAGAAAATGAGCAGTTCTTC.

This clonotype showed up many times. This chain joins TRBV4-2 and TRBJ1-2; D gene ambiguous. V lost 2 bases to trimming and J lost 4 bases, with 14 bases between them. The V gene's germline CDR1 is LGHNA and CDR2 YNFKEQ. The CDR3 has 15 amino acids. CDR3 sequence (DNA): TGTGCCAGCAGCCAACCACCGCTAGACTTCTATGGCTACACCTTC. This gives the protein CASSQPPLDFYGYTF.

This rearrangement joins TRBV5-1 to TRBJ1-5; no clear D. This CDR3 has 13 amino acids. V was cut by 0 bases and J by 9 bases, with 10 bases left in between. In germline, CDR1 is SGHRS, CDR2 YFSETQ. The CDR3 reads CASSLEGLRPQHF. The CDR3 DNA sequence: TGCGCCAGCAGCTTGGAGGGCTTGCGGCCCCAGCATTTT.

This clonotype was picked up a small number of times. The chain has TRBV28 and TRBJ2-7; D is unclear. CDR1 is MDHEN, CDR2 SYDVKM, per germline. The CDR3 runs 17 residues. V was clipped by 6 bases and J by 2 bases, with 23 bases between them. The CDR3 spells CASSPLVSGRTTYEQYF. Written as DNA, the CDR3 is TGTGCCAGCAGCCCTCTTGTATCTGGGCGGACGACCTACGAGCAGTACTTC.

The rearrangement uses TRBV14 and TRBJ2-1; 8 bases are a match to TRBD1. The CDR3 has 15 amino acids. Germline trimming cut 0 bases from V and 9 bases from J; bases unmatched to any gene: 7. Germline loops: CDR1 SGHDN, CDR2 FVKESK. The DNA for the CDR3 is TGTGCCAGCAGCCAAGAGATGGACAGGGCTGGTGAGCAGTTCTTC. The encoded protein is CASSQEMDRAGEQFF.

CDR3 sequence reads: CSAMASGHTGELFF. In DNA form, the CDR3 reads TGCAGTGCTATGGCTAGCGGCCACACCGGGGAGCTGTTTTTT. The V gene is TRBV20-1, the J gene TRBJ2-2; 7 nucleotides agree with TRBD2. The germline CDR1 and CDR2 sequences are DFQATT and SNEGSKA (reference sequence). CDR3 length: 14 amino acids. V lost 4 bases, J lost 3 bases, and 5 bases stayed unmatched.

V is TRBV20-1 and J is TRBJ2-5; 8 bases agree with TRBD1. The J segment lost 7 bases and the V segment lost 3 bases, leaving 4 bases of the junction unmatched. This CDR3 has 12 amino acids. Germline V CDR1 and CDR2: DFQATT, SNEGSKA (reference sequence). The CDR3 region has the DNA TGCAGTGCTAGTACCGGGACAGGGACCCAGTACTTC. It encodes CSASTGTGTQYF.

This clonotype was observed at least ten times. This rearrangement joins TRBV7-2 to TRBJ1-1, with D possibly being TRBD1 (6 bases). The length of the CDR3 is 14 residues. Deletions cut 3 bases from V and 5 bases from J, with 13 bases between. Germline-derived CDR1 and CDR2 are SGHTA and FQGNSA. CDR3 in DNA: TGTGCCAGCAGCTTCCCAGGGGCGCGGACTGAAGCTTTCTTT. Translated: CASSFPGARTEAFF.

This clonotype was seen ten or more times. This rearrangement joins TRBV6-1 to TRBJ2-4; 10 bases agree with TRBD2. Germline-derived CDR1 and CDR2 are MNHNS and SASEGT. The trim removed 4 bases at V and 6 bases at J, leaving 6 bases unmatched. CDR3 length: 15 amino acids. The CDR3 sequence: CASSALAGAGNIQYF. The CDR3 region has the DNA TGTGCCAGCAGTGCGCTAGCGGGAGCCGGAAACATTCAGTACTTC.

Ten or more counts support this clonotype. V usage is TRBV10-3 and J usage is TRBJ2-7; 9 bases agree with TRBD1. Germline trimming cut 6 bases from V and 5 bases from J; bases unmatched to any gene: 11. CDR1 and CDR2 from the germline V gene are ENHRY and SYGVKD. This CDR3 contains 15 residues. CDR3 protein: CAISNRDRVGDEQYV. CDR3 nucleotide sequence: TGTGCCATCAGCAACCGGGACAGGGTAGGAGACGAGCAGTACGTC.

This clonotype was found a few times. The rearrangement joins TRBV3-1 to TRBJ2-3; 7 nucleotides agree with TRBD2. V shed 2 bases and J 5 bases; nucleotides not matched to a gene: 4. The germline V gene encodes CDR1 LGHDT and CDR2 YNNKEL (reference sequence). The CDR3 has 14 residues. The CDR3 is CASSQSVAGDTQYF. The CDR3 DNA follows: TGTGCCAGCAGCCAATCCGTAGCGGGAGATACGCAGTATTTT.

The chain combines TRBV7-9 with TRBJ1-5; TRBD1 matches at 7 bases. CDR1 and CDR2 (germline): SEHNR, FQNEAQ (reference sequence). J gave up 1 base and V 5 bases, and 8 bases lay outside the gene matches. This CDR3 region has 16 residues. CDR3 loop: CASSHSGTVSNQPQHF. The CDR3 coding sequence is TGTGCCAGCAGCCACTCCGGGACAGTGAGCAATCAGCCCCAGCATTTT.

This clonotype was seen only a few times. This chain uses TRBV7-6 with TRBJ1-5; D is possibly TRBD1 (5 bases). The CDR3 totals 14 residues. Germline assignment: CDR1 SGHVS and CDR2 FNYEAQ. Trimming cost V 5 bases and J 4 bases, with 12 bases left between them. Written as DNA, the CDR3 is TGTGCCAGCAGCGCAGGGTCGGTGAATCAGCCCCAGCATTTT. Its protein is CASSAGSVNQPQHF.

V gene TRBV6-5 combines with J gene TRBJ2-3; D remains unclear. The CDR3 totals 18 residues. The V gene's germline CDR1 is MNHEY and CDR2 SVGAGI. V lost 2 bases and J lost 0, with 18 bases in between. CDR3 sequence reads: CASSYTGPPYASTDTQYF. The DNA for the CDR3 is TGTGCCAGCAGTTACACCGGGCCACCGTACGCTAGCACAGATACGCAGTATTTT.

This clonotype appeared a few times. V is TRBV7-9 and J is TRBJ2-2; no reliable D call. The CDR3 extends over 11 amino acids. Germline values: CDR1 SEHNR, CDR2 FQNEAQ (reference sequence). Trimming removed 6 bases at V and 8 bases at J, with 7 bases between. This CDR3 is CASRPGGELFF. The CDR3 nucleotides are TGTGCCAGCAGGCCCGGAGGGGAGCTGTTTTTT.